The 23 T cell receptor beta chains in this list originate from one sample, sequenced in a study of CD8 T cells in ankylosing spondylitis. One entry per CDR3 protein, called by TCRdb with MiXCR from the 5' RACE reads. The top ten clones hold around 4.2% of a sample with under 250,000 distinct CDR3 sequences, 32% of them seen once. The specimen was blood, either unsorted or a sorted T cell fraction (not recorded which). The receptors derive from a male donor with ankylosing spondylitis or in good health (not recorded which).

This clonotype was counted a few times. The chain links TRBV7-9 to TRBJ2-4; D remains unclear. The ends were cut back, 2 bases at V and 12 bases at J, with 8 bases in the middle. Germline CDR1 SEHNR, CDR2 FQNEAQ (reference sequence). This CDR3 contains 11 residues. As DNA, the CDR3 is TGTGCCAGCAGCTTAAACGATCCTCAGTACTTC. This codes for CASSLNDPQYF.

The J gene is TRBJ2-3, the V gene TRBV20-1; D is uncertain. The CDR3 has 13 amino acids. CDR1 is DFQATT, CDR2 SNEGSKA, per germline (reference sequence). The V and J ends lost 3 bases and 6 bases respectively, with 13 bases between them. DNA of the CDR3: TGCAGTGCTAGGAGACTCCCCCTTGATACGCAGTATTTT. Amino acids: CSARRLPLDTQYF.

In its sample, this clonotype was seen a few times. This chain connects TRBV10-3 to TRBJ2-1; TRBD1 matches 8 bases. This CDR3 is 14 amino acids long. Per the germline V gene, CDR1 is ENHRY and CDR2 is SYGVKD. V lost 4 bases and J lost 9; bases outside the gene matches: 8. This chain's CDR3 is CAISGQGAQGEQFF. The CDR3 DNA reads TGTGCCATCAGTGGGCAGGGGGCGCAGGGTGAGCAGTTCTTC.

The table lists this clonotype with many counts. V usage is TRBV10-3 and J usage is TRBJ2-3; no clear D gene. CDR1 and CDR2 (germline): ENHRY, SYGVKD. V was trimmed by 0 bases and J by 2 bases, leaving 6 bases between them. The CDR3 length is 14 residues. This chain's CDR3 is CAISESGSTDTQYF. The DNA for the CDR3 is TGTGCCATCAGTGAGTCGGGCTCCACAGATACGCAGTATTTT.

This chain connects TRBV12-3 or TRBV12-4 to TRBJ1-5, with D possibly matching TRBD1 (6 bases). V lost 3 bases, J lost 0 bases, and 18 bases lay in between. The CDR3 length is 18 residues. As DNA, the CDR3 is TGTGCCAGCAGTTTTGGTGGGGGGCGCCGAATTAGCAATCAGCCCCAGCATTTT. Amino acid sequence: CASSFGGGRRISNQPQHF.

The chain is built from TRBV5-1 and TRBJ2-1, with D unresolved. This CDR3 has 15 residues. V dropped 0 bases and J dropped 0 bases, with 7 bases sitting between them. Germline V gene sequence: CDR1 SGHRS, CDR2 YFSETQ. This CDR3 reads CASSLDRNSYNEQFF. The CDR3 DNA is TGCGCCAGCAGCTTGGACCGAAACTCCTACAATGAGCAGTTCTTC.

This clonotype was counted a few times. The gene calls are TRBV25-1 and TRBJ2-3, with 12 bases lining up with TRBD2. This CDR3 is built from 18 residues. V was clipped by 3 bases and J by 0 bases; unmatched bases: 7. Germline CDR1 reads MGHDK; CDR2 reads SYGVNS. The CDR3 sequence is CASSEGLAGLASTDTQYF. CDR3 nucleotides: TGTGCCAGCAGTGAGGGACTAGCGGGCCTCGCGAGCACAGATACGCAGTATTTT.

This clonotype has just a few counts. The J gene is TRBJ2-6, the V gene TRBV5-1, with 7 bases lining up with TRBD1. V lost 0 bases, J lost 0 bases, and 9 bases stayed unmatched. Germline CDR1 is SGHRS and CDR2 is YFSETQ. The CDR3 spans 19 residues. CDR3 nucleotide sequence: TGCGCCAGCAGCTTGGCGCACAGGGGACAAAGCTCTGGGGCCAACGTCCTGACTTTC. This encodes CASSLAHRGQSSGANVLTF.

The CDR3 region has the DNA TGTGCCAGCAGCCAAGATCTCCAGGGGACAGGGGGCTACGAGCAGTACTTC. It yields the protein CASSQDLQGTGGYEQYF. The chain combines TRBV4-2 with TRBJ2-7; 11 bases match TRBD1. The CDR3 has 17 amino acids. The germline gives CDR1 LGHNA, CDR2 YNFKEQ. After removal of 0 bases from V and 3 bases from J, the junction contained 7 bases not matched to a gene.

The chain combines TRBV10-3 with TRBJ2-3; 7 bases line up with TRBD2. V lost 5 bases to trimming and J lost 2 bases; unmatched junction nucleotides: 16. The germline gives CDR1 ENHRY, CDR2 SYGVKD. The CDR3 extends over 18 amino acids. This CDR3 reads CAISSTTGGGVNTDTQYF. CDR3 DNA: TGTGCCATCAGTTCGACGACGGGGGGTGGTGTAAACACAGATACGCAGTATTTT.

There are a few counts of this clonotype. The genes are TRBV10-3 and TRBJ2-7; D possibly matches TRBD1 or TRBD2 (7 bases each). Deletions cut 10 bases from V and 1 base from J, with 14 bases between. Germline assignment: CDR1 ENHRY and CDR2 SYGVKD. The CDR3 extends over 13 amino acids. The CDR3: CATGGADSYEQYF. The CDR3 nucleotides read TGTGCCACAGGGGGGGCAGATTCCTACGAGCAGTACTTC.

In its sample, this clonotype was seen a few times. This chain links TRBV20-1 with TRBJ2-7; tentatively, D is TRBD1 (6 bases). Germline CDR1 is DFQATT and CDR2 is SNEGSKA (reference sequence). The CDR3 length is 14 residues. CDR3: CSLEGQPNSSEQYF. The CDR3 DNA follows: TGCAGCTTAGAAGGACAGCCGAATTCTTCCGAGCAGTACTTC.

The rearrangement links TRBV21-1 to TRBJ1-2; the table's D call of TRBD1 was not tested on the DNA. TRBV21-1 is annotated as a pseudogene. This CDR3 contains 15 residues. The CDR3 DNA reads TGTGCCAGCAGCAAACAAAGGGACAGGGACTATGGCTACACCTTC. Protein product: CASSKQRDRDYGYTF.

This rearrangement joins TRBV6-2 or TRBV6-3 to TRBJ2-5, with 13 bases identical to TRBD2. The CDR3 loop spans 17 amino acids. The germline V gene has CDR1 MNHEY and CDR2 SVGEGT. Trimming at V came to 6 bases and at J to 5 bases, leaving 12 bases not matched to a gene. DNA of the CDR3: TGTGCCAGCAGATTCTTCCCCGGACTAGCGGGGGATGAGACCCAGTACTTC. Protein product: CASRFFPGLAGDETQYF.

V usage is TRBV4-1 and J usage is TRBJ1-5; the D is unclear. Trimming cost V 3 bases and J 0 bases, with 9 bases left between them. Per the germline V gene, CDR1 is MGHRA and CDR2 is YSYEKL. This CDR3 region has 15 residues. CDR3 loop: CASSQALYSNQPQHF. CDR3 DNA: TGCGCCAGCAGCCAGGCCCTTTATAGCAATCAGCCCCAGCATTTT.

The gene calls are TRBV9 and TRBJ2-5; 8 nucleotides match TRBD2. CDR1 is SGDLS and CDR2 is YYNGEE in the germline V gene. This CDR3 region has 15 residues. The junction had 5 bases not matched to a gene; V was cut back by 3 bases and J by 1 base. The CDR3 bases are TGTGCCAGCAGCGAAACGGGGACTAGCCAAGAGACCCAGTACTTC. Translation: CASSETGTSQETQYF.

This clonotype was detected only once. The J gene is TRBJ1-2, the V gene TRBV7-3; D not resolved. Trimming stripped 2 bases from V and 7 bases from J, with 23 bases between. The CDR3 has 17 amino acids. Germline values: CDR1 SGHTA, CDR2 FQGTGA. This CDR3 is CASSLEGPDGEGGGYTF. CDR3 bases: TGTGCCAGCAGCTTAGAGGGCCCGGACGGGGAAGGTGGTGGCTACACCTTC.

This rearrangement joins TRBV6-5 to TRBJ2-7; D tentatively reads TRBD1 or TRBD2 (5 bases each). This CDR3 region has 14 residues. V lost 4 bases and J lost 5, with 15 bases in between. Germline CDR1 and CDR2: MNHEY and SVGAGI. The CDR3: CASSWSQGENEQYF. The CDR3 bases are TGTGCCAGCAGTTGGTCGCAGGGAGAGAACGAGCAGTACTTC.

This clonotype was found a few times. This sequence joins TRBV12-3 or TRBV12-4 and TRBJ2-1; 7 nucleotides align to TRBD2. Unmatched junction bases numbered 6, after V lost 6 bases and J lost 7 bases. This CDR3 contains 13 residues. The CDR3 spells CASRGGVGNEQFF. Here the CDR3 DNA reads TGTGCCAGCAGGGGAGGGGTAGGGAATGAGCAGTTCTTC.

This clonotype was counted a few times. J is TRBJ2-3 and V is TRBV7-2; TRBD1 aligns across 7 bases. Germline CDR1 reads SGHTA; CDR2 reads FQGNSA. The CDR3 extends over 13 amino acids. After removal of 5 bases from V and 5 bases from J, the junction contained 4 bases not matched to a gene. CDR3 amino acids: CASSRDRVDTQYF. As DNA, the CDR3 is TGTGCCAGCAGCCGGGACAGAGTAGATACGCAGTATTTT.

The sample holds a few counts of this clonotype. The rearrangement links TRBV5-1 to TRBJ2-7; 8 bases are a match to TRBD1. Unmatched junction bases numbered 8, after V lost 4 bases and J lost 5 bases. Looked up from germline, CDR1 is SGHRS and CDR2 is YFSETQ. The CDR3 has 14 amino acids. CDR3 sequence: CASSPRTGNNEQYF. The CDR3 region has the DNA TGCGCCAGCAGCCCCCGGACAGGGAATAACGAGCAGTACTTC.

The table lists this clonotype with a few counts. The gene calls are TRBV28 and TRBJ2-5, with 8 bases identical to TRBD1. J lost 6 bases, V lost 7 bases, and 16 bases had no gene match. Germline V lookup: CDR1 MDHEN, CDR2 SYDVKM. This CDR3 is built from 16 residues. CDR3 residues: CASTSTRQGTVKTQYF. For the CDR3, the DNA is TGTGCCAGCACCTCCACTCGACAGGGGACGGTGAAGACCCAGTACTTC. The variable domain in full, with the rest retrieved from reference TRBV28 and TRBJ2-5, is DVKVTQSSRYLVKRTGEKVFLECVQDMDHENMFWYRQDPGLGLRLIYFSYDVKMKEKGDIPEGYSVSREKKERFSLILESASTNQTSMYLCASTSTRQGTVKTQYFGPGTRLLVL.

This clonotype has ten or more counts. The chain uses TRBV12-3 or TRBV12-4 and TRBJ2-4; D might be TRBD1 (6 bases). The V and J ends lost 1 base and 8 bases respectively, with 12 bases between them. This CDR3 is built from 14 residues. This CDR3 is CASSLGTRGHIQYF. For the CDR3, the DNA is TGTGCCAGCAGTTTAGGGACCAGGGGACACATTCAGTACTTC.